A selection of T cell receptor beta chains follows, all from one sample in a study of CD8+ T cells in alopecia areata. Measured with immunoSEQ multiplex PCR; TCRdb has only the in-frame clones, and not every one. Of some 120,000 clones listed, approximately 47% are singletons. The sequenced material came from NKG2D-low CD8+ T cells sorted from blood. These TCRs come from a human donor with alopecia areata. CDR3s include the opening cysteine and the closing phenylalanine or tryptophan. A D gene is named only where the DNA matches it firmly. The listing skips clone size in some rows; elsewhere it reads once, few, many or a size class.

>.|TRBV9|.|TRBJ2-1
TGTGCCAGCAGCGACGGGGCCTCCTACAATGAGCAGTTCTTC
CASSDGASYNEQFF
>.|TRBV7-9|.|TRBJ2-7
TGTGCCAGCAGCTTAGCGATGGGATATGAGCAGTACTTC
CASSLAMGYEQYF
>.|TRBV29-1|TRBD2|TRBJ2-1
TGCAGCCTTCCATGGGGGACTAGCGGTGAGCAGTTCTTC
CSLPWGTSGEQFF
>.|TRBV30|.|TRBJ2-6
TGTGCCTGGAGTGTTGTTGGGGCCAACGTCCTGACTTTC
CAWSVVGANVLTF
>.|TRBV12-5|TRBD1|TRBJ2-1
TGTGCTAGTGGTTTGATAACTACGACAGGGGGTCTGTTCTTC
CASGLITTTGGLFF
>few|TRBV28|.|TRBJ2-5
TGTGCCAGCAGTTCGACAGCTCAAGAGACCCAGTACTTC
CASSSTAQETQYF
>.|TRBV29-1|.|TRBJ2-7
TGCAGCGTTTCAGGACGGAATTCCTACGAGCAGTACTTC
CSVSGRNSYEQYF
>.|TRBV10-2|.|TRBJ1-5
TGCGCCAGCAGTGAGACGACAGTTAGCAATCAGCCCCAGCATTTT
CASSETTVSNQPQHF
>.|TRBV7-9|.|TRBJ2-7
TGTGCCAGCAGCTTAGTGCCCTACGAGCAGTACTTC
CASSLVPYEQYF
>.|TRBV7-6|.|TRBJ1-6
TGTGCCAGCAGCTCCGAAGACAGCCTTGTGTCACCCCTCCACTTT
CASSSEDSLVSPLHF
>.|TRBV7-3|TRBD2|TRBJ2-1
TGTGCCAGCAGCTTAAGCGGGGGGGCCTCCTACAATGAGCAGTTCTTC
CASSLSGGASYNEQFF
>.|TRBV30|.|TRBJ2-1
TGTGCCTGGAGCGCAGACTCCTCCTACAATGAGCAGTTCTTC
CAWSADSSYNEQFF
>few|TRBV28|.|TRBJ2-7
TGTGCCAGCAGTCCTAACTTCGAGCAGTACTTC
CASSPNFEQYF
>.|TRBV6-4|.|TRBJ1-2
TGTGCCAGCAGTGACTCTTTGGGGACCGATGGCTACACCTTC
CASSDSLGTDGYTF
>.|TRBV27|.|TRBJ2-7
TGTGCCAGCAGTTCGACCTACGAGCAGTACTTC
CASSSTYEQYF
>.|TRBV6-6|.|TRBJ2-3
TGTGCCAGCAGTTACAATCTGGCGGGGTCCACAGATACGCAGTATTTT
CASSYNLAGSTDTQYF
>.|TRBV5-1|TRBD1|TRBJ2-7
TGCGCCAGCAGCGAGACAGGGGGCGAGCAGTACTTC
CASSETGGEQYF
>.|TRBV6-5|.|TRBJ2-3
TGTGCCAGCAGTTACGAGGGGGATACGCAGTATTTT
CASSYEGDTQYF
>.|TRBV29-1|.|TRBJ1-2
TGCAGCGTTGAAGATGGTGGGGGCCAGTATTATGGCTACACCTTC
CSVEDGGGQYYGYTF
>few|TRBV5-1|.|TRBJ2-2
TGCGCCAGCAGCTTGGGGCGGGAAGGCACCGGGGAGCTGTTTTTT
CASSLGREGTGELFF
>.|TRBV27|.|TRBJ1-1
TGTGCCAGCAGTCCGTTACCGATGAACACTGAAGCTTTCTTT
CASSPLPMNTEAFF
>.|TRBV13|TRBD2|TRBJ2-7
TGTGCCAGCAGAGCGGGAGGTACCTACGAGCAGTACTTC
CASRAGGTYEQYF
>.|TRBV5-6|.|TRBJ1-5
TGTGCCAGCAGCATTAGCAATCAGCCCCAGCATTTT
CASSISNQPQHF
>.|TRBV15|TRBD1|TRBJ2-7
TGTGCCACCAGCGGACAGGGCTCCTACGAGCAGTACTTC
CATSGQGSYEQYF
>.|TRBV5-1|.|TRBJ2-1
TGCGCCAGCAGCTGGCTAGGTGACACTGAGCAGTTCTTC
CASSWLGDTEQFF
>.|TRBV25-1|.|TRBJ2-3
TGTGCCAGCAGTGTTGGGTCAGAAACTACAGATACGCAGTATTTT
CASSVGSETTDTQYF
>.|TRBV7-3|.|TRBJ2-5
TGTGCCAGCAGCTTATCGCTAGACCAAGAGACCCAGTACTTC
CASSLSLDQETQYF
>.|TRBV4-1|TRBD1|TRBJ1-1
TGCGCCAGCAGCGACCGGACAGGCACTGAAGCTTTCTTT
CASSDRTGTEAFF
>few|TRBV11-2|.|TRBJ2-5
TGTGCCAGCAGCTTAGATGGGCAGGGGTCGCAAGAGACCCAGTACTTC
CASSLDGQGSQETQYF
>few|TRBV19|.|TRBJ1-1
TGTGCCAGTAGCGAGGGTTCCTACACTGAAGCTTTCTTT
CASSEGSYTEAFF
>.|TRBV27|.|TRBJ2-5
TGTGCCAGCAGCAAACCCTGGGAGACCCAGTACTTC
CASSKPWETQYF
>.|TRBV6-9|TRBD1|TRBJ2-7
TGTGCCAGCCCGGGACAGGGGGCCTACGAGCAGTACTTC
CASPGQGAYEQYF
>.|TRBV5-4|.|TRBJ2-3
TGTGCCAGCAGCTTCCTGGGTGGAGATACGCAGTATTTT
CASSFLGGDTQYF
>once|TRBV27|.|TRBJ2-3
TGTGCCAGCAGTTTATCGCTCAGCACAGATACGCAGTATTTT
CASSLSLSTDTQYF
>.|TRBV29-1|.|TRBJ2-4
TGCAGCGTTAGGATCGTTGGCAAAAACATTCAGTACTTC
CSVRIVGKNIQYF
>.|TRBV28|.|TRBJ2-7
TGTGCCAGCAGTTTATGGGCGGGAACCTACGAGCAGTACTTC
CASSLWAGTYEQYF